This entry concerns a single T cell receptor beta chain. This sample stems from a study of blood T cell repertoires in COVID-19. Germline CDR1 reads LNHNV; CDR2 reads YYDKDF (reference sequence). The CDR3 contains 15 residues. Trimming removed 1 base at V and 4 bases at J, with 11 bases between. Clones were sequenced by immunoSEQ multiplex PCR, and TCRdb holds only the in-frame ones, with some missing. Of 300,000 to 350,000 clones listed, about nine tenths are singletons. The TCR originated in a woman in her twenties or thirties who had recovered from COVID-19. The sample taken for sequencing was PBMCs or T cells enriched from blood (not recorded which). The V and J genes are TRBV15 and TRBJ1-5; a possible D gene is TRBD1 (6 bases). The CDR3, as DNA: TGTGCCACCAGCAGAGGAGGGGGTAGAAATCAGCCCCAGCATTTT. It specifies CATSRGGGRNQPQHF. The whole variable domain, filled in from reference TRBV15 and TRBJ1-5, reads DAMVIQNPRYQVTQFGKPVTLSCSQTLNHNVMYWYQQKSSQAPKLLFHYYDKDFNNEADTPDNFQSRRPNTSFCFLDIRSPGLGDTAMYLCATSRGGGRNQPQHFGDGTRLSIL.